The clone carrying this T cell receptor (beta chain) has just one count. Antigen unknown. This entry belongs to a study of a mutant IDH1 vaccine in newly diagnosed glioma. Turning to the study itself: There were eight vaccinations for patients, given in weeks 1, 3, 5, 7, 11, 15, 19 and 23. Vaccine administration was initiated 4-6 weeks following radiotherapy alone, or with temozolomide cycles. Before enrollment, patients got radiotherapy alone, temozolomide alone, or mostly the combination.

TCRdb's copy holds only in-frame clones and misses some; the assay was immunoSEQ multiplex PCR. Seen here are 120,000 or so clones, about 82% observed once, and the top ten hold around 5.5%. General study findings and limits: Across multiple MHC alleles, 85% to 95% of patients had vaccine-induced responses.

The CDR3 is 16 amino acids. The trim removed 0 bases at V and 3 bases at J, leaving 7 bases unmatched. Germline V gene sequence: CDR1 SGHRS, CDR2 YFSETQ. Time point specified: week 11, during vaccination. Topical imiquimod accompanied each vaccine dose, which consisted of 300 ug of mutant IDH1 20-mer peptide. Here the sequenced sample was PBMCs, taken from a glioma patient whose treatment included an IDH1 peptide vaccine. J is TRBJ2-7 and V is TRBV5-1, with TRBD1 identical over 9 bases. The receptor was isolated from a man in his forties with glioma. CDR3 nucleotide sequence: TGCGCCAGCAGCTTGGATTCTCGGGACAGGGTCTACGAGCAGTACTTC. Protein: CASSLDSRDRVYEQYF.